This T cell receptor beta chain was retrieved from a study of CD8 T cells in ankylosing spondylitis. Findings and caveats of the study: Enrichment of disease-linked clones was reportedly significant in matched ankylosing spondylitis synovial fluid.

Making use of molecular barcodes, quantitative 5'-RACE generated TCR beta libraries. A single record per CDR3 protein comes from TCRdb applying MiXCR to the 5' RACE reads. The sample contains under 300,000 distinct CDR3 sequences, around 10% of which appear only once. The CDR3 sequence is 11 residues long. With V trimmed by 11 bases and J by 5 bases, 3 bases remained unmatched. CDR1 is WNHNN, CDR2 SYGVQD, per germline (reference sequence). In this sample, this clonotype turned up many times. What it binds is not known. J is TRBJ2-1 and V is TRBV10-1; 7 bases map to TRBD1. The specimen sequenced was blood, either unsorted or a sorted T cell fraction (not recorded which). This TCR derives from a male donor with ankylosing spondylitis or in good health (not recorded which). As DNA, the CDR3 is TGCGCCCCAGGGACAGACAATGAGCAGTTCTTC. This codes for CAPGTDNEQFF.